One sample yielded the 22 T cell receptor beta chains listed below, sequenced in a study of T cells after yellow fever vaccination. TCRdb processed the 5' RACE reads anew with MiXCR; each CDR3 protein has one entry. Among 45,000 to 75,000 distinct CDR3 sequences listed, approximately 5.7% were seen once. Material: PBMCs, either bulk or a sorted T-cell subset (CD4+, CD8+, memory, or dextramer-sorted; not recorded which), obtained on the day of the yellow fever booster vaccination. The receptors here all came from a young man who received the YFV17D yellow fever vaccine.

There are a few counts of this clonotype. The V call is TRBV10-3, the J call TRBJ1-5, with 7 bases that match TRBD1. This CDR3 has 16 amino acids. Germline values: CDR1 ENHRY, CDR2 SYGVKD. Losses at the gene ends were 2 bases for V and 4 bases for J; bases not matched to a gene: 8. For the CDR3, the DNA is TGTGCCATCAGTGAGGTGGGACAGTTCGGGAATCAGCCCCAGCATTTT. Translating gives CAISEVGQFGNQPQHF.

Comment on this clonotype: A junction end diverges from the germline sequence, so it may reflect a read error. The rearrangement uses TRBV7-8 and TRBJ2-5; 8 bases are a match to TRBD2. The CDR3 spans 12 residues. Germline V gene lookup returns CDR1 SGHVS and CDR2 FQNEAQ. The DNA of the CDR3 is TGTGCCAGCAGCTTCTCCGGGACTAGAGGGTCCTTC. Translation gives CASSFSGTRGSF.

This clonotype occurred a few times. The genes are TRBV4-3 and TRBJ2-7, with D unresolved. Per germline, CDR1 LGHNA and CDR2 YSLEER. Deletions cut 3 bases from V and 7 bases from J, with 19 bases between. This CDR3 spans 15 amino acids. The CDR3, as DNA: TGCGCCAGCAGCCATTCAGAAGACGGTTTTGGGGAGCAGTACTTC. This gives the protein CASSHSEDGFGEQYF.

The V call is TRBV6-5, the J call TRBJ2-6; D gene uncertain. Trimming took 5 bases from V and 4 from J, leaving 9 bases between them. The CDR3 runs to 14 residues. CDR1 is MNHEY and CDR2 is SVGAGI in the germline V gene. CDR3 region: CASSPRGGANVLTF. CDR3 nucleotide sequence: TGTGCCAGCAGTCCCCGTGGGGGGGCCAACGTCCTGACTTTC.

This clonotype occurred a few times. The chain carries TRBV7-2 and TRBJ2-3; D may correspond to TRBD1 or TRBD2 (5 bases each). The CDR3 runs to 14 residues. V was clipped by 2 bases and J by 4 bases, with 10 bases between them. Germline values: CDR1 SGHTA, CDR2 FQGNSA. CDR3 in DNA: TGTGCCAGCAGCTTACGTATGGGACCAGATACGCAGTATTTT. This gives the protein CASSLRMGPDTQYF.

This clonotype was observed at least ten times. This chain uses TRBV12-3 or TRBV12-4 with TRBJ1-2; TRBD1 might be the D (6 bases). The CDR3 is 11 amino acids. Trimming stripped 5 bases from V and 6 bases from J, with 7 bases between. The CDR3 DNA reads TGTGCCAGCAGTCCAGGGGATGGCTACACCTTC. As protein: CASSPGDGYTF.

This clonotype was seen ten or more times. The chain recombines TRBV27 with TRBJ2-7; 7 nucleotides align to TRBD1. CDR3 length: 14 amino acids. In germline, CDR1 is MNHEY, CDR2 SMNVEV (reference sequence). V shed 5 bases and J 2 bases; nucleotides not matched to a gene: 6. The CDR3 here is CASSIPGQPYEQYF. The CDR3 DNA follows: TGTGCCAGCAGTATTCCGGGACAGCCCTACGAGCAGTACTTC.

Many counts were recorded for this clonotype. The CDR3 DNA follows: TGCAGCGTTGGTTTGCGGGGCGGGGAGACCCAGTACTTC. Its protein is CSVGLRGGETQYF. The chain links TRBV29-1 to TRBJ2-5; D possibly corresponds to TRBD2 (6 bases). The germline V and J ends were trimmed by 4 bases and 5 bases, with 14 bases remaining between them. This CDR3 is 13 amino acids long. Germline CDR1 is SQVTM and CDR2 is ANQGSEA. The whole variable domain, remainder taken from reference TRBV29-1 and TRBJ2-5, is SAVISQKPSRDICQRGTSLTIQCQVDSQVTMMFWYRQQPGQSLTLIATANQGSEATYESGFVIDKFPISRPNLTFSTLTVSNMSPEDSSIYLCSVGLRGGETQYFGPGTRLLVL.

The gene calls are TRBV5-5 and TRBJ2-5; D is undetermined. The germline V gene has CDR1 SGHKS and CDR2 YYEKEE (reference sequence). Trimming removed 6 bases at V and 0 bases at J, with 9 bases between. The length of the CDR3 is 13 residues. The CDR3 reads CASNWRDQETQYF. DNA for the CDR3: TGTGCCAGCAATTGGAGAGACCAAGAGACCCAGTACTTC.

This clonotype was seen at least ten times. In DNA, the CDR3 is TGTGCCAGCAGCTTAGGAGGGCGGGGGCGCGGAGAGACCCAGTACTTC. It specifies CASSLGGRGRGETQYF. This chain uses TRBV7-6 with TRBJ2-5, with TRBD2 as a possible D gene (7 bases). Germline V gene sequence: CDR1 SGHVS, CDR2 FNYEAQ. V shed 1 base and J shed 4 bases, with 16 bases lying between them. The CDR3 covers 16 residues.

The table lists this clonotype with many counts. The chain couples TRBV6-5 to TRBJ1-1; no clear D. Trimming shortened V by 0 bases and J by 4 bases, and 18 bases separated the two germline ends. Looked up from germline, CDR1 is MNHEY and CDR2 is SVGAGI. There are 17 residues in the CDR3. Here the CDR3 reads CASSYSSGRAGITEAFF. DNA for the CDR3: TGTGCCAGCAGTTACTCGAGTGGGCGAGCCGGAATCACTGAAGCTTTCTTT.

This clonotype showed up just a few times. J is TRBJ1-5 and V is TRBV4-1, with 9 bases identical to TRBD1. With 1 base clipped from V and 0 bases from J, the junction kept 7 bases outside the gene matches. The CDR3 totals 18 residues. Germline V gene sequence: CDR1 MGHRA, CDR2 YSYEKL. CDR3: CASSQADRGPYSNQPQHF. CDR3 sequence (DNA): TGCGCCAGCAGCCAAGCGGACAGGGGACCTTATAGCAATCAGCCCCAGCATTTT.

This clonotype was seen ten or more times. This chain links TRBV27 with TRBJ2-1; D is perhaps TRBD1 or TRBD2 (5 bases each). CDR3 length: 13 amino acids. Per the germline V gene, CDR1 is MNHEY and CDR2 is SMNVEV (reference sequence). Deletions cut 5 bases from V and 7 bases from J, with 12 bases between. CDR3 in DNA: TGTGCCAGCAGTGTTCTATGGGGGAATGAGCAGTTCTTC. It codes for CASSVLWGNEQFF.

In this sample, this clonotype turned up many times. The chain has TRBV6-2 or TRBV6-3 and TRBJ1-1; D not certain. This CDR3 is built from 12 residues. Germline CDR1 reads MNHEY; CDR2 reads SVGEGT. V lost 2 bases and J 7 bases, leaving 8 bases between the germline ends. As DNA, the CDR3 is TGTGCCAGCAGTTACCGACCACTTGAAGCTTTCTTT. Encoded protein: CASSYRPLEAFF.

This clonotype was observed a few times. V usage is TRBV5-4 and J usage is TRBJ2-7; the D gene is possibly TRBD1 (6 bases). Trimming removed 3 bases from V and 2 bases from J, with 12 bases in between. The length of the CDR3 is 14 residues. From germline, CDR1 is SGHNT and CDR2 YYREEE (reference sequence). CDR3 sequence reads: CASSSMDRPYEQYF. CDR3 nucleotide sequence: TGTGCCAGCAGCTCGATGGACAGACCCTACGAGCAGTACTTC.

This clonotype showed up many times. The chain joins TRBV6-5 to TRBJ1-1; D may be TRBD1 (5 bases). CDR1 and CDR2 from the germline V gene are MNHEY and SVGAGI. Trimming pared 2 bases from V and 4 bases from J, leaving 8 bases between. CDR3 length: 13 residues. CDR3 DNA: TGTGCCAGCAGTTACGGTGGGGGCACTGAAGCTTTCTTT. This encodes CASSYGGGTEAFF.

Many counts were recorded for this clonotype. The chain employs TRBV28 and TRBJ2-7, with 8 bases matching TRBD1. The ends lost 1 base at V and 6 bases at J; junction bases unmatched: 8. The length of the CDR3 is 15 residues. The germline V gene has CDR1 MDHEN and CDR2 SYDVKM. The CDR3 loop reads CASSLSLTGEGEQYV. The DNA of the CDR3 is TGTGCCAGCAGTTTATCCCTGACAGGGGAAGGCGAGCAGTACGTC.

This clonotype was observed a few times. The J gene is TRBJ2-2, the V gene TRBV7-9; unclear D gene. The V end lost 5 bases, the J end lost 3 bases, and 19 bases lay between the germline ends. This CDR3 is 17 amino acids long. CDR1 and CDR2 (germline): SEHNR, FQNEAQ (reference sequence). This CDR3 reads CASSPLPLVGYTGELFF. The CDR3 region has the DNA TGTGCCAGCAGCCCCCTCCCCCTCGTAGGGTACACCGGGGAGCTGTTTTTT.

This clonotype occurred many times. The rearrangement joins TRBV29-1 to TRBJ2-1; 7 bases match TRBD2. Germline assignment: CDR1 SQVTM and CDR2 ANQGSEA. J gave up 3 bases and V 4 bases, and 0 bases lay outside the gene matches. The CDR3 loop spans 12 amino acids. The CDR3 DNA is TGCAGCGTTGGGACTAGCTACAATGAGCAGTTCTTC. Translation gives CSVGTSYNEQFF.

This chain joins TRBV9 and TRBJ2-7; D is unresolved. The CDR3 covers 15 residues. Trimming pared 3 bases from V and 2 bases from J, leaving 15 bases between. CDR1 is SGDLS, CDR2 YYNGEE, per germline. The CDR3, as DNA: TGTGCCAGCAGCGCAACGGAGAATCCTACCTACGAGCAGTACTTC. Translated, it gives CASSATENPTYEQYF.

The chain couples TRBV5-1 to TRBJ1-1; 8 bases are a match to TRBD1. V lost 4 bases to trimming and J lost 2 bases; unmatched junction nucleotides: 7. Germline V gives CDR1 SGHRS, CDR2 YFSETQ. This CDR3 has 15 amino acids. This chain's CDR3 is CASSPRQGANTEAFF. In DNA form, the CDR3 reads TGCGCCAGCAGCCCGCGGCAGGGGGCTAACACTGAAGCTTTCTTT.

The genes are TRBV20-1 and TRBJ2-1; D assignment may be TRBD1 or TRBD2 (5 bases each). This CDR3 spans 16 amino acids. The V gene lost 7 bases and the J gene lost 2 bases, with 21 bases spanning the gap. Germline-derived CDR1 and CDR2 are DFQATT and SNEGSKA (reference sequence). The chain's CDR3 is CSGIQPGRGAYNEQFF. CDR3 coding DNA: TGCAGTGGTATACAACCGGGACGTGGGGCCTACAATGAGCAGTTCTTC.